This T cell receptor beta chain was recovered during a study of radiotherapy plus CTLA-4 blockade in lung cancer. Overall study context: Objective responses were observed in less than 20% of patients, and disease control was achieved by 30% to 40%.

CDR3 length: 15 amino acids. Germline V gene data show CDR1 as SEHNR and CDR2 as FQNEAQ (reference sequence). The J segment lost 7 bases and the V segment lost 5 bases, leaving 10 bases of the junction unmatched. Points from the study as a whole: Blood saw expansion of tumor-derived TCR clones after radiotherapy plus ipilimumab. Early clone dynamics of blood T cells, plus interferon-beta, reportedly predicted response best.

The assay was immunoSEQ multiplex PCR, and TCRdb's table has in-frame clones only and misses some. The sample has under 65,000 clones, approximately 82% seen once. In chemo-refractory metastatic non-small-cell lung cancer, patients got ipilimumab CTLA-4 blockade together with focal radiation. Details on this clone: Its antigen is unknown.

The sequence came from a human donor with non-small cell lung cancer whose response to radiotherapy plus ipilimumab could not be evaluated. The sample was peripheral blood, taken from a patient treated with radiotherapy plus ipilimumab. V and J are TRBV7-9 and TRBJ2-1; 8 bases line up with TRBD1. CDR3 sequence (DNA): TGTGCCAGCAGCCCAGGTCAGGGGGCATGGAATGAGCAGTTCTTC. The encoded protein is CASSPGQGAWNEQFF. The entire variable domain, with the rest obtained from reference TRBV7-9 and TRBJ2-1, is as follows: DTGVSQNPRHKITKRGQNVTFRCDPISEHNRLYWYRQTLGQGPEFLTYFQNEAQLEKSRLLSDRFSAERPKGSFSTLEIQRTEQGDSAMYLCASSPGQGAWNEQFFGPGTRLTVL.